The entry below gives a single T cell receptor (beta chain) sequence along with its context. Its antigen is still unknown. This CDR3 has 15 residues. V was trimmed by 3 bases and J by 2 bases, leaving 12 bases between them. Per the germline V gene, CDR1 is SGHTA and CDR2 is FQGNSA. These data are taken from a study of cytomegalovirus exposure and HLA in healthy donors. Study details: The 110 or so validation repertoires used the same platform as the approximately 670 first-cohort repertoires, a later analysis reported. General study findings and limits: It was reported that the classifier diagnosed cytomegalovirus status with high specificity and sensitivity in both the original and validation cohorts.

The protocol was immunoSEQ multiplex PCR, while the TCRdb copy is restricted to in-frame clones and leaves out a portion. The sample yields tens of thousands of clones, approximately 91% seen once. The donors formed part of the approximately 120-subject validation cohort, distinct from the approximately 670-subject first cohort. The material sequenced was PBMCs. The TCR comes from a man in his late teens or twenties in good health and CMV-seronegative. This chain links TRBV7-2 with TRBJ2-3; possible D gene TRBD2, 6 bases. CDR3 DNA sequence: TGTGCCAGCAGCTTTGGGGAGGTTGTCACAGATACGCAGTATTTT. Translation: CASSFGEVVTDTQYF. Complete variable domain (other parts from reference TRBV7-2 and TRBJ2-3): GAGVSQSPSNKVTEKGKDVELRCDPISGHTALYWYRQSLGQGLEFLIYFQGNSAPDKSGLPSDRFSAERTGGSVSTLTIQRTQQEDSAVYLCASSFGEVVTDTQYFGPGTRLTVL.